What follows describes a single T cell receptor (beta chain). The antigen is unknown. The data are from a study of T cell responses to AZD1222 COVID-19 vaccine. General study findings and limits: Baseline antibody screening turned up just six seropositive AZD1222 recipients. An increase in Spike-specific TCR breadth and depth was observed after two AZD1222 doses. Most donors were white British and more were female, and clonal diversity was possibly underestimated. Spike as a whole was targeted by vaccine-associated CD4 TCRs, dominant at 160-218 and 743-854.

Profiling relied on immunoSEQ multiplex PCR, and the TCRdb table lists in-frame clones only, not all of them. The sample includes roughly 100,000 clones, roughly nine tenths of them seen just once. Sequenced material: peripheral blood, taken 28 days after the second AZD1222 dose. The TCR was taken from an adult who received the AZD1222 COVID-19 vaccine.

As DNA, the CDR3 is TGTGCCAGCAGTGAAGCGGTTACCGGAGGGCCAGCCTACAATGAGCAGTTCTTC. It encodes CASSEAVTGGPAYNEQFF. The rearrangement uses TRBV6-1 and TRBJ2-1, with a tentative D call TRBD2 (6 bases). Trimming took off 0 bases at V and 2 bases at J, with 17 bases between the two ends. This CDR3 is 18 amino acids long. Germline CDR1 is MNHNS and CDR2 is SASEGT.